This is a list of T cell receptor beta chains from one sample in a study of blood T cells in healthy people across ages. TCRdb used MiXCR to reprocess the 5' RACE reads, holding one entry per CDR3 protein. The sample gives about 570,000 distinct CDR3 sequences, roughly 29% of which show up once; under 20% is in the top ten. The material sequenced was blood. The receptor set was obtained from a woman in her 70s in good health. Both conserved end residues are part of each CDR3. The D gene is left open where the match is weak. For some rows the clone size is stated as once, few or many, or as a class when expanded; others skip it.

J gene,V gene,clone size,D gene,CDR3 protein,CDR3 DNA
TRBJ1-4,TRBV7-9,NA,TRBD1,CASSRQGLNEKLFF,TGTGCCAGCAGCCGACAGGGCCTAAATGAAAAACTGTTTTTT
TRBJ2-2,TRBV6-5,NA,TRBD1,CASRQTGGGTGELFF,TGTGCCAGCAGACAGACAGGGGGAGGGACCGGGGAGCTGTTTTTT
TRBJ2-7,TRBV5-1,NA,NA,CASSLASPAGAGTYEQYF,TGCGCCAGCAGCTTGGCATCCCCGGCGGGGGCAGGAACCTACGAGCAGTACTTC
TRBJ1-1,TRBV29-1,NA,NA,CSVGKTVGRTEAFF,TGCAGCGTTGGGAAAACCGTGGGGCGGACTGAAGCTTTCTTT
TRBJ2-1,TRBV10-3,NA,NA,CATVKKPYNEQFF,TGTGCCACGGTCAAGAAGCCCTACAATGAGCAGTTCTTC
TRBJ2-2,TRBV2,many,NA,CASRVDVLRTGALFF,TGTGCCAGCAGGGTAGATGTCCTGCGCACCGGGGCGCTGTTTTTT
TRBJ2-4,TRBV6-2/TRBV6-3,NA,NA,CASSYSSAARNIQYF,TGTGCCAGCAGTTACTCCTCGGCAGCAAGGAACATTCAGTACTTC
TRBJ2-1,TRBV20-1,NA,NA,CSARIAHEQFF,TGCAGTGCGAGAATAGCGCATGAGCAGTTCTTC
TRBJ2-1,TRBV20-1,NA,TRBD2,CSATGLVSTDEQFF,TGCAGTGCTACCGGACTAGTAAGCACCGATGAGCAGTTCTTC
TRBJ2-3,TRBV29-1,NA,NA,CSVVGTVRPDTQYF,TGCAGCGTTGTTGGAACGGTTCGACCAGATACGCAGTATTTT
TRBJ2-3,TRBV7-9,few,TRBD1,CASSTGGGTTDTQYF,TGTGCCAGCAGCACAGGGGGCGGTACCACAGATACGCAGTATTTT
TRBJ2-5,TRBV7-2,few,NA,CASSLRRTLKETQYF,TGTGCCAGCAGCCTCAGGCGGACCCTAAAGGAGACCCAGTACTTC
TRBJ1-2,TRBV20-1,NA,NA,CSAREGVYGYTF,TGCAGTGCTAGAGAGGGGGTCTATGGCTACACCTTC
TRBJ2-7,TRBV6-2/TRBV6-3,few,NA,CASRTALRVYEQYF,TGTGCCAGCCGTACCGCGCTTAGGGTTTACGAGCAGTACTTC
TRBJ1-4,TRBV4-3,few,TRBD1,CASSQQYRQGTNEKLFF,TGCGCCAGCAGCCAACAATACCGACAGGGGACTAATGAAAAACTGTTTTTT
TRBJ1-2,TRBV20-1,NA,NA,CSATRRGGVGPAF,TGCAGTGCTACAAGGAGGGGCGGAGTTGGGCCCGCCTTC